This is a list of T cell receptor beta chains from one sample in a study of Ad26.COV2.S vaccination and SARS-CoV-2 variants. Produced via immunoSEQ multiplex PCR; TCRdb's table is partial and in-frame only. The repertoire consists of some 340,000 clones, with approximately 86% occurring once and the leading ten covering roughly 2.1%. Sequenced here: peripheral blood, sampled in a trial of Ad26.COV2.S vaccine versus placebo. Receptor source: a person between 18 and 60 years old who received the Ad26.COV2.S COVID-19 vaccine or a placebo. The CDR3 runs from the conserved cysteine through the conserved F or W. Each record gives: V gene, D gene, J gene, clone size, CDR3 protein, CDR3 DNA. D genes are given only for firm matches. Not every row has a clone size; where given, it reads once, few, many or a size class.

TRBV5-1	NA	TRBJ2-1	NA	CASTRSSPPTYNEQFF	TGCGCCAGCACACGGTCGTCACCCCCGACTTACAATGAGCAGTTCTTC
TRBV19	TRBD2	TRBJ2-1	NA	CASSSTRLAGGPNEQFF	TGTGCCAGTAGTTCTACGAGACTAGCGGGGGGGCCCAATGAGCAGTTCTTC
TRBV5-5	TRBD1	TRBJ2-7	NA	CASSLQPGQVAYEQYF	TGTGCCAGCAGCTTGCAACCGGGACAGGTGGCATACGAGCAGTACTTC
TRBV5-1	TRBD1	TRBJ1-1	NA	CASSLDGTGVTEAFF	TGCGCCAGCAGCTTGGACGGGACAGGGGTAACTGAAGCTTTCTTT
TRBV6-5	NA	TRBJ1-1	NA	CASSYIKGGGVGEAFF	TGTGCCAGCAGTTATATTAAGGGGGGCGGGGTAGGTGAAGCTTTCTTT
TRBV25-1	TRBD2	TRBJ2-3	NA	CASSAGGLGADTQYF	TGTGCCAGCAGTGCGGGGGGACTAGGTGCAGATACGCAGTATTTT
TRBV12-3/TRBV12-4	NA	TRBJ1-6	few	CASSPGRAALHF	TGTGCCAGCAGTCCCGGGAGGGCAGCCCTCCACTTT
TRBV15	NA	TRBJ1-2	many	CATSRGVGYGYTF	TGTGCCACCAGCAGAGGAGTAGGCTATGGCTACACCTTC
TRBV19	TRBD2	TRBJ2-1	NA	CASSIPTSGGNEQFF	TGTGCCAGTAGTATTCCAACTAGCGGGGGGAATGAGCAGTTCTTC
TRBV6-2/TRBV6-3	NA	TRBJ1-2	few	CASSALYGYTF	TGTGCCAGCAGTGCCCTCTATGGCTACACCTTC
TRBV2	TRBD1	TRBJ1-5	once	CASMTGTGDYQPQHF	TGTGCCAGTATGACCGGGACAGGGGACTATCAGCCCCAGCATTTT
TRBV18	NA	TRBJ1-3	NA	CASSPDNSGNTIYF	TGTGCCAGCTCACCGGACAACTCTGGAAACACCATATATTTT
TRBV6-5	NA	TRBJ1-2	NA	CASRTPGQDYGYTF	TGTGCCAGCAGGACACCGGGACAAGACTATGGCTACACCTTC
TRBV19	NA	TRBJ1-5	NA	CASSPPGGSSGQPQHF	TGTGCCAGTAGTCCCCCGGGCGGATCTTCTGGGCAGCCCCAGCATTTT
TRBV18	NA	TRBJ2-7	NA	CASSPPGVPYEQYF	TGTGCCAGCTCACCACCGGGGGTACCCTACGAGCAGTACTTC
TRBV7-9	TRBD1	TRBJ1-4	NA	CASSLMGQGGEKLFF	TGTGCCAGCAGCTTAATGGGACAGGGTGGTGAAAAACTGTTTTTT
TRBV5-1	TRBD1	TRBJ1-1	once	CASSLATGAPSAFF	TGCGCCAGCAGCTTGGCCACAGGGGCACCGTCAGCTTTCTTT
TRBV4-2	TRBD1	TRBJ1-2	NA	CASSQAAGGDGYTF	TGTGCCAGCAGCCAAGCGGCAGGGGGCGACGGCTACACCTTC